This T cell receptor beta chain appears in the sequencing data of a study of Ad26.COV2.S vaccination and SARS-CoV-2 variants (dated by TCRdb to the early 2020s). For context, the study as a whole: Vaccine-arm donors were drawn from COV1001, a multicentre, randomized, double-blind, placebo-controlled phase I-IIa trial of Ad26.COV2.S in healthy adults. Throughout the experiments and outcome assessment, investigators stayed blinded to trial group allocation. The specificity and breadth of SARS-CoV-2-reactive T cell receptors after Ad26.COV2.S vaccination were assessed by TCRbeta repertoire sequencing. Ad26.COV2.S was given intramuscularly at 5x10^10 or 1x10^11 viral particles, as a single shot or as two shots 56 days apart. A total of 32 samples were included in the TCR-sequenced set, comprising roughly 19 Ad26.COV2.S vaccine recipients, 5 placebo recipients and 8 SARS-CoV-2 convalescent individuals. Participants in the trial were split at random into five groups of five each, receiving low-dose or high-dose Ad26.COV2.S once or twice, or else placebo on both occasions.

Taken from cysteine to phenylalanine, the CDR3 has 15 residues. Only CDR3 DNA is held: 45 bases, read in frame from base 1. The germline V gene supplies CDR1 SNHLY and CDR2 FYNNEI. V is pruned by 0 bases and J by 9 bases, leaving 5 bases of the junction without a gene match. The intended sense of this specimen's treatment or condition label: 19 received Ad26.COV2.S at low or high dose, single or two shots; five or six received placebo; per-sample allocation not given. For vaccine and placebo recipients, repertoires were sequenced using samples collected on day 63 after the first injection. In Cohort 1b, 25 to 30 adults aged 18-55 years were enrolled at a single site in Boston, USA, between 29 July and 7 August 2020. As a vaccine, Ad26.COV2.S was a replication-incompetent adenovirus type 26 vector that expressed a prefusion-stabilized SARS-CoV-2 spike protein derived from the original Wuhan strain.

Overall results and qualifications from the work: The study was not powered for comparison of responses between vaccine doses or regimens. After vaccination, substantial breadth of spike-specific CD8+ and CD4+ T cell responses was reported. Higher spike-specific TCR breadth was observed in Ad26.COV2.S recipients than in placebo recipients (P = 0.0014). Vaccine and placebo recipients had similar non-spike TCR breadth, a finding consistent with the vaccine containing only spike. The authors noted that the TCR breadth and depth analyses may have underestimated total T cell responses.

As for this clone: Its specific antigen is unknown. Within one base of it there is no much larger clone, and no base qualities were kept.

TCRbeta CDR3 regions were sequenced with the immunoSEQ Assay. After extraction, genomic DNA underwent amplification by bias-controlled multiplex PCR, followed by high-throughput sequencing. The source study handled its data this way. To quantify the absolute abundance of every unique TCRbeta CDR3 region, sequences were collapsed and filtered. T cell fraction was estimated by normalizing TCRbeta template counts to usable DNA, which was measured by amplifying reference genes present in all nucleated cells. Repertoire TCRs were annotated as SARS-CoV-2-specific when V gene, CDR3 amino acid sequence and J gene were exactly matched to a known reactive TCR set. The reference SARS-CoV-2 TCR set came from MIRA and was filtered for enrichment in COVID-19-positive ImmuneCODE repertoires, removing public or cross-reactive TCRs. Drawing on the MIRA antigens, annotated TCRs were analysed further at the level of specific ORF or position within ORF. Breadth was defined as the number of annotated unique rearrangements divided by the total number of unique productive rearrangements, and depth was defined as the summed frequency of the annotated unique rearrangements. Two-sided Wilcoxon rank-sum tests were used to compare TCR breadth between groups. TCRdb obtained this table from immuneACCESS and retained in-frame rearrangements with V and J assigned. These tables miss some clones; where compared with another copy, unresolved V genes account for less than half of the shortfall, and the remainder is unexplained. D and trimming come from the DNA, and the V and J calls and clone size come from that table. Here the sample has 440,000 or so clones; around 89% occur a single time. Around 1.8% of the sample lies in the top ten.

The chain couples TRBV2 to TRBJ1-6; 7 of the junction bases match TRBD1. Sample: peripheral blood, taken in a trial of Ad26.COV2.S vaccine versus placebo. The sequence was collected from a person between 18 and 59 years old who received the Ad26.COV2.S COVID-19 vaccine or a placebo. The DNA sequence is TGTGCCAGCAGTGAAGCGCGGTCAGGGGGTTCACCCCTCCACTTT. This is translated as CASSEARSGGSPLHF.